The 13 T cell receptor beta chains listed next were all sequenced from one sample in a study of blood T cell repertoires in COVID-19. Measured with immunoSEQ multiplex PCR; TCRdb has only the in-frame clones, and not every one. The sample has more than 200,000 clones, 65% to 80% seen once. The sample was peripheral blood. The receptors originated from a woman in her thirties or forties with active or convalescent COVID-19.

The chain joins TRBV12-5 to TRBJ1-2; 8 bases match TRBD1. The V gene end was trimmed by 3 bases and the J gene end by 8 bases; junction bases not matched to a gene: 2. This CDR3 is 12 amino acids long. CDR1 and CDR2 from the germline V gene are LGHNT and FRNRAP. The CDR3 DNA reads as TGTGCTAGTGGTTTCGACAGGGGCGGCTACACCTTC. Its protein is CASGFDRGGYTF.

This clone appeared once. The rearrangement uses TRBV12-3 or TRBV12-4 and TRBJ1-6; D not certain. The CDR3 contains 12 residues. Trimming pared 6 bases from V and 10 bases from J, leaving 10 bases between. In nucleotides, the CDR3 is TGTGCCAGCAGCCTCCTTTTATCACCCCTCCACTTT. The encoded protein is CASSLLLSPLHF.

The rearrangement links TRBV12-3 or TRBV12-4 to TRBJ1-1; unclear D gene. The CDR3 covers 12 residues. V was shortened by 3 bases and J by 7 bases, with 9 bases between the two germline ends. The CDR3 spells CASSLPRGEAFF. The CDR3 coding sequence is TGTGCCAGCAGTTTGCCCCGGGGTGAAGCTTTCTTT.

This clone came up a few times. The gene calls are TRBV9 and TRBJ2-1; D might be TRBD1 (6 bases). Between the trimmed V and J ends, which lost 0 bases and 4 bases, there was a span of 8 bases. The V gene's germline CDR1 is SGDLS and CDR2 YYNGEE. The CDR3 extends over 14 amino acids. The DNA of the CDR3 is TGTGCCAGCAGCGTAGGACAGGTTTACAATGAGCAGTTCTTC. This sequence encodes CASSVGQVYNEQFF.

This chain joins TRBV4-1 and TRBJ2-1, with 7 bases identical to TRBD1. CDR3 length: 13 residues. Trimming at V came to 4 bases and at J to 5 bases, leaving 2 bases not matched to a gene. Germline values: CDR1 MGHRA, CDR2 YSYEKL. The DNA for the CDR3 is TGCGCCAGCAGCCCGGACAGGAACAATGAGCAGTTCTTC. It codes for CASSPDRNNEQFF.

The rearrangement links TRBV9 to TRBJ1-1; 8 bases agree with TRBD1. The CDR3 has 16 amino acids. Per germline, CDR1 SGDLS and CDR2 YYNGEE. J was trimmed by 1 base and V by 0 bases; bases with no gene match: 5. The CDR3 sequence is CASSVEGQGTNTEAFF. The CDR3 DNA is TGTGCCAGCAGCGTAGAAGGACAGGGTACGAACACTGAAGCTTTCTTT. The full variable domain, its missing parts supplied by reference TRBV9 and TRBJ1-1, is DSGVTQTPKHLITATGQRVTLRCSPRSGDLSVYWYQQSLDQGLQFLIQYYNGEERAKGNILERFSAQQFPDLHSELNLSSLELGDSALYFCASSVEGQGTNTEAFFGQGTRLTVV.

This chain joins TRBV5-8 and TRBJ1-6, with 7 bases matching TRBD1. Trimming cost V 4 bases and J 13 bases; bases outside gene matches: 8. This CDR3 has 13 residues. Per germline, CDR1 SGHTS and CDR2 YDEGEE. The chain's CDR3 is CASSQLRGGPLHF. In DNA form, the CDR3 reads TGTGCCAGCAGCCAACTAAGAGGGGGCCCCCTCCACTTT.

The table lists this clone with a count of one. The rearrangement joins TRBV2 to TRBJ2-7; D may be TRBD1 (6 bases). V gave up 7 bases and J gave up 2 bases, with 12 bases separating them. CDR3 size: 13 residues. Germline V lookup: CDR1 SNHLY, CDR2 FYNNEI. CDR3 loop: CASKGDTTYEQYV. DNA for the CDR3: TGTGCCAGCAAAGGGGACACGACCTACGAGCAGTACGTC.

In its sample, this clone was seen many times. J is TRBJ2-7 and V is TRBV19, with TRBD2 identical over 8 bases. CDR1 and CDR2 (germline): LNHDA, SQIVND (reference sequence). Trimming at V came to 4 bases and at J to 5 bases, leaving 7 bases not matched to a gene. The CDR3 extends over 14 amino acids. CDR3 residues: CASSTPGLDDEQYF. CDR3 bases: TGTGCCAGTAGTACTCCGGGACTAGACGACGAGCAGTACTTC. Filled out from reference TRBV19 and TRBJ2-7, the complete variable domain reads DGGITQSPKYLFRKEGQNVTLSCEQNLNHDAMYWYRQDPGQGLRLIYYSQIVNDFQKGDIAEGYSVSREKKESFPLTVTSAQKNPTAFYLCASSTPGLDDEQYFGPGTRLTVT.

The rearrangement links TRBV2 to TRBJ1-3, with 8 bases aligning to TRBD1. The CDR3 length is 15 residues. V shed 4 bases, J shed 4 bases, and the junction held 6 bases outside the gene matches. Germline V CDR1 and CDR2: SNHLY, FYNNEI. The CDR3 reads CASSGWGQAGNTIYF. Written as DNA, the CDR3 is TGTGCCAGCAGTGGATGGGGACAGGCAGGAAACACCATATATTTT.

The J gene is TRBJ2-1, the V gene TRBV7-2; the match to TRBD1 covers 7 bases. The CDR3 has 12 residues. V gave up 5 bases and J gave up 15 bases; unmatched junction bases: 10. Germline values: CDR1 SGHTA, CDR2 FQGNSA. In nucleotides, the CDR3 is TGTGCCAGCAGCAGAGACCGACAGGGACCGTTCTTC. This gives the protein CASSRDRQGPFF.

CDR3 coding DNA: TGCAGCGTTCCACAGGGAGCCGGGGAGCTGTTTTTT. Translation gives CSVPQGAGELFF. The V gene is TRBV29-1, the J gene TRBJ2-2, with D possibly matching TRBD1 (6 bases). Germline V gene lookup returns CDR1 SQVTM and CDR2 ANQGSEA. V was pared by 5 bases and J by 6 bases, with 10 bases between. The CDR3 covers 12 residues.

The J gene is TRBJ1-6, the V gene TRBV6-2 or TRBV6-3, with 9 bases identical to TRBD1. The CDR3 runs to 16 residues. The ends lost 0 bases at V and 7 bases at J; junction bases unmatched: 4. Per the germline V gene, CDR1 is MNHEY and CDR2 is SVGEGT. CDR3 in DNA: TGTGCCAGCAGTTACTCGCCGGGACAGGGAAATTCACCCCTCCACTTT. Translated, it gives CASSYSPGQGNSPLHF.